This T cell receptor (beta chain) was retrieved from a study of blood T cells in healthy people across ages. As for this clonotype: What it recognizes is unknown.

A sample-barcoded 5' primer and a J-beta primer mix were used in a second PCR of roughly 7 to 11 cycles. TCRdb processed the 5' RACE reads anew with MiXCR; each CDR3 protein has one entry. This table has hundreds of thousands of distinct CDR3 sequences, approximately 52% appearing once. The CDR3 runs to 16 residues. V lost 1 base, J lost 3 bases, and 8 bases stayed unmatched. CDR1 SNHLY and CDR2 FYNNEI come from the germline V gene. Findings and caveats of the study: Naive T cell percentage by flow cytometry tracked strongly with beta diversity.

The sample consisted of blood. This TCR derives from a woman aged 80 or over in good health. The chain combines TRBV2 with TRBJ2-5; 7 nucleotides agree with TRBD2. The CDR3 spells CASSEVWSSGKETQYF. CDR3 nucleotide sequence: TGTGCCAGCAGTGAAGTTTGGTCTAGCGGTAAAGAGACCCAGTACTTC.